Listed below are T cell receptor beta chains from one sample, sequenced in a study of shared clonotypes between healthy human individuals. The repertoire was sequenced with immunoSEQ multiplex PCR; TCRdb's copy has only in-frame clones and lacks some. The sample lists 2 million to 2.5 million clones, approximately 95% occurring once. The sample consisted of naive CD4+ T cells sorted from blood. The receptors shown here come from a man younger than 35 in good health. The CDR3 runs from the conserved cysteine through the conserved F or W. D genes are given only for firm matches. Only some rows state a clone size, as once, few, many or a class for expanded clones.

V gene: TRBV10-3
J gene: TRBJ1-2
D gene: -
clone size: -
CDR3 length: 13
CDR3 DNA: TGTGCCACGCGTAGAGGGGGAGGTGATGGCTACACCTTC
CDR3 protein: CATRRGGGDGYTF

V gene: TRBV2
J gene: TRBJ1-6
D gene: -
clone size: once
CDR3 length: 14
CDR3 DNA: TGTGCCAGCGAGGGATACGGGGTTGGCTCACCCCTCCACTTT
CDR3 protein: CASEGYGVGSPLHF

V gene: TRBV25-1
J gene: TRBJ1-6
D gene: -
clone size: -
CDR3 length: 16
CDR3 DNA: TGTGCCAGCAGTATAACCTTGGGACACTACAATTCACCCCTCCACTTT
CDR3 protein: CASSITLGHYNSPLHF

V gene: TRBV10-3
J gene: TRBJ1-4
D gene: TRBD1
clone size: -
CDR3 length: 13
CDR3 DNA: TGTGCCACAGAACAGGGGGGAGGTGAAAAACTGTTTTTT
CDR3 protein: CATEQGGGEKLFF

V gene: TRBV6-1
J gene: TRBJ2-1
D gene: TRBD2
clone size: -
CDR3 length: 15
CDR3 DNA: TGTGCCAGTCGAAAAGCGGGGTCGTCCTACAATGAGCAGTTCTTC
CDR3 protein: CASRKAGSSYNEQFF

V gene: TRBV2
J gene: TRBJ1-5
D gene: TRBD1
clone size: -
CDR3 length: 13
CDR3 DNA: TGTGCCAGCAGTACGCAGGGGGATCAGCCCCAGCATTTT
CDR3 protein: CASSTQGDQPQHF

V gene: TRBV4-2
J gene: TRBJ2-2
D gene: -
clone size: -
CDR3 length: 15
CDR3 DNA: TGTGCCAGCAGCCAAGAAAGCCTTACTATCGGGGAGCTGTTTTTT
CDR3 protein: CASSQESLTIGELFF

V gene: TRBV19
J gene: TRBJ1-4
D gene: -
clone size: -
CDR3 length: 14
CDR3 DNA: TGTGCCAGTAGTGCCCAAACCCGAAAAGAAAAACTGTTTTTT
CDR3 protein: CASSAQTRKEKLFF

V gene: TRBV28
J gene: TRBJ1-6
D gene: -
clone size: -
CDR3 length: 13
CDR3 DNA: TGTGCCAGCAGCGGAGGGAATAATTCACCCCTCCACTTT
CDR3 protein: CASSGGNNSPLHF

V gene: TRBV2
J gene: TRBJ2-7
D gene: TRBD2
clone size: -
CDR3 length: 20
CDR3 DNA: TGTGCCAGCAGTGTACTAACCCCGAGTCGCGGGGGGGGCTATAGGTACGAGCAGTACTTC
CDR3 protein: CASSVLTPSRGGGYRYEQYF

V gene: TRBV27
J gene: TRBJ1-5
D gene: -
clone size: -
CDR3 length: 17
CDR3 DNA: TGTGCCAGCAGTTCCCTGTCTAGGCTGGATAGCAATCAGCCCCAGCATTTT
CDR3 protein: CASSSLSRLDSNQPQHF

V gene: TRBV19
J gene: TRBJ1-3
D gene: -
clone size: -
CDR3 length: 15
CDR3 DNA: TGTGCCAGTAGTATACAACAGAGCTCTGGAAACACCATATATTTT
CDR3 protein: CASSIQQSSGNTIYF

V gene: TRBV29-1
J gene: TRBJ1-1
D gene: -
clone size: -
CDR3 length: 14
CDR3 DNA: TGCAGCGTTGTAACAGGGAAAGTGGACACTGAAGCTTTCTTT
CDR3 protein: CSVVTGKVDTEAFF

V gene: TRBV5-1
J gene: TRBJ1-1
D gene: TRBD1
clone size: -
CDR3 length: 14
CDR3 DNA: TGCGCCAGCGTTCAGGGGGCGGAGAACACTGAAGCTTTCTTT
CDR3 protein: CASVQGAENTEAFF

V gene: TRBV19
J gene: TRBJ1-2
D gene: TRBD1
clone size: -
CDR3 length: 14
CDR3 DNA: TGTGCCAGTAGTGCACCGACAGGGAGGGGTGGCTACACCTTC
CDR3 protein: CASSAPTGRGGYTF

V gene: TRBV5-1
J gene: TRBJ2-3
D gene: -
clone size: -
CDR3 length: 13
CDR3 DNA: TGCGCCAGCAGCTTGGGAACAGGAGATACGCAGTATTTT
CDR3 protein: CASSLGTGDTQYF

V gene: TRBV5-1
J gene: TRBJ2-7
D gene: -
clone size: -
CDR3 length: 16
CDR3 DNA: TGCGCCAGCAGCTTGGAAGACTACCGAACCTCCTACGAGCAGTACTTC
CDR3 protein: CASSLEDYRTSYEQYF

V gene: TRBV11-2
J gene: TRBJ2-1
D gene: TRBD2
clone size: -
CDR3 length: 16
CDR3 DNA: TGTGCCAGCAGCTTAGCACTAGCGGGGGCCTACAATGAGCAGTTCTTC
CDR3 protein: CASSLALAGAYNEQFF

V gene: TRBV10-1
J gene: TRBJ1-6
D gene: -
clone size: -
CDR3 length: 13
CDR3 DNA: TGCGCCAGCAGTGAATCGGGACGATCACCCCTCCACTTT
CDR3 protein: CASSESGRSPLHF

V gene: TRBV10-3
J gene: TRBJ1-3
D gene: TRBD1
clone size: -
CDR3 length: 15
CDR3 DNA: TGTGCCATCAGTGAGTCAAGACAGGGGCGAAACACCATATATTTT
CDR3 protein: CAISESRQGRNTIYF

V gene: TRBV20-1
J gene: TRBJ2-7
D gene: -
clone size: -
CDR3 length: 11
CDR3 DNA: TGCAGTGCTAGCCCGAAGGACGAGCAGTACTTC
CDR3 protein: CSASPKDEQYF

V gene: TRBV4-1
J gene: TRBJ2-1
D gene: -
clone size: -
CDR3 length: 15
CDR3 DNA: TGCGCCAGCAGCCATGCCAGGTTCACCCGCAATGAGCAGTTCTTC
CDR3 protein: CASSHARFTRNEQFF

V gene: TRBV19
J gene: TRBJ2-4
D gene: -
clone size: -
CDR3 length: 16
CDR3 DNA: TGTGCCAGTACCTCCCGCTGGCGTCCTCCGGGAAACATTCAGTACTTC
CDR3 protein: CASTSRWRPPGNIQYF

V gene: TRBV30
J gene: TRBJ1-5
D gene: TRBD1
clone size: -
CDR3 length: 15
CDR3 DNA: TGTGCCTGGAGTGTACGGGCAGGGGGGTATCAGCCCCAGCATTTT
CDR3 protein: CAWSVRAGGYQPQHF

V gene: TRBV6-6
J gene: TRBJ1-6
D gene: -
clone size: -
CDR3 length: 13
CDR3 DNA: TGTGCCAGCAGACGGACAGATGATTCACCCCTCCACTTT
CDR3 protein: CASRRTDDSPLHF

V gene: TRBV6-5
J gene: TRBJ2-2
D gene: TRBD2
clone size: -
CDR3 length: 14
CDR3 DNA: TGTGCCGTGGGCCGGGGGGGGCCCACCGGGGAGCTGTTTTTT
CDR3 protein: CAVGRGGPTGELFF

V gene: TRBV28
J gene: TRBJ2-7
D gene: TRBD1
clone size: -
CDR3 length: 16
CDR3 DNA: TGTGCCAGCAGTTTATTGGCCGGGACAGGGGGCGGCGAGCAGTACTTC
CDR3 protein: CASSLLAGTGGGEQYF

V gene: TRBV5-8
J gene: TRBJ2-1
D gene: -
clone size: -
CDR3 length: 17
CDR3 DNA: TGTGCCAGCAGCTCCGCTCCCTCGTGGGGGCCCATGGATGAGCAGTTCTTC
CDR3 protein: CASSSAPSWGPMDEQFF

V gene: TRBV28
J gene: TRBJ1-5
D gene: TRBD1
clone size: -
CDR3 length: 15
CDR3 DNA: TGTGCCAGCAGATCCGGCGGAGGGGGCGGTCAGCCCCAGCATTTT
CDR3 protein: CASRSGGGGGQPQHF